The T cell receptor beta chain under discussion was sequenced for a study of blood T cell repertoires in COVID-19. About the study: Researchers got acute and convalescent COVID-19 samples from the United States, Italy and Spain. In each case, the material was cDNA or gDNA derived from T cells, B-cell-depleted T cells, or PBMCs.

The CDR3 consists of 14 residues. Losses at the gene ends were 4 bases for V and 7 bases for J; bases not matched to a gene: 10. Germline CDR1 SGHRS, CDR2 YFSETQ. In the original workflow: Amplification of reference gene primers provided the estimated nucleated cell counts. Assay: immunoSEQ multiplex PCR; the TCRdb copy retains only in-frame clones and omits some. The D gene and trimming were derived from the DNA, and the V and J assignments and clone size from that table. In the table there are around 32,000 clones, more than 80% of which are singletons. The J gene is TRBJ2-7, the V gene TRBV5-1; TRBD2 agrees at 8 bases. Sequencing was done on a sample of peripheral blood. This TCR was sampled from a male donor with active COVID-19. This chain's CDR3 is CASSLAGSIGEQYF. CDR3 DNA: TGCGCCAGCAGCCTAGCGGGCTCCATAGGGGAGCAGTACTTC.